This T cell receptor beta chain appears in the sequencing data of a study of chemoradiotherapy in HPV16-positive cancers. The trim removed 0 bases at V and 5 bases at J, leaving 11 bases unmatched. Germline values: CDR1 SGDLS, CDR2 YYNGEE. The CDR3 covers 18 residues. A word on this clone: Antigen unknown.

The table came from immunoSEQ multiplex PCR; TCRdb's copy has only in-frame clones and leaves some out. Of over 20,000 clones in the sample, approximately 84% were seen once. Study-level results: Candidate HPV-specific clones and E7-related TCR motifs grew in tumor during treatment.

This sequence joins TRBV9 and TRBJ2-5; TRBD2 matches 12 bases. This TCR was sampled from a human donor with HPV-associated anogenital cancer. Sequenced material: blood, taken from a patient who underwent chemoradiotherapy. This chain's CDR3 is CASSVGPSTSGSRETQYF. The CDR3 DNA sequence: TGTGCCAGCAGCGTAGGCCCCTCGACTAGCGGGAGTCGGGAGACCCAGTACTTC.